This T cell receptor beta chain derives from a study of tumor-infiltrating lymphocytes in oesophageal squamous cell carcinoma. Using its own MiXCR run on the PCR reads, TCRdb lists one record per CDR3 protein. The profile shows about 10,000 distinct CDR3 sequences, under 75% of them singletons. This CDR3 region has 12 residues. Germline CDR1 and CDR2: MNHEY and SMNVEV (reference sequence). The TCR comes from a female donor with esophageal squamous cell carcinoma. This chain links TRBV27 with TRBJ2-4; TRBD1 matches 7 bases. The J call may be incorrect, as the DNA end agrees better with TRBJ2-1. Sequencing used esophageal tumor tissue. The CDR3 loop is CASSLSGGLQFF. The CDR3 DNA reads TGTGCCAGCAGTTTATCAGGGGGCCTCCAGTTCTTC.